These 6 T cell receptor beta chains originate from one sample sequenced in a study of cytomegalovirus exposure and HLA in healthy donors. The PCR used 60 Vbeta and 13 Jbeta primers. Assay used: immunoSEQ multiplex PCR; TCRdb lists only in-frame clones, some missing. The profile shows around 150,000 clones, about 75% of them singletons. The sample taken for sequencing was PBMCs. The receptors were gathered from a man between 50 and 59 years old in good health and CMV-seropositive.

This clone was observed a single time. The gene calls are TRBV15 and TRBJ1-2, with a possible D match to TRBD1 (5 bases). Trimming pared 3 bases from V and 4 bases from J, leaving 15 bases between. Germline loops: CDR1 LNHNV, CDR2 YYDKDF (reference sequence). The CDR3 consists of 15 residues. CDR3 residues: CATSSIQGGPYGYTF. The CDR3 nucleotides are TGTGCCACCAGCAGTATCCAGGGAGGGCCCTATGGCTACACCTTC.

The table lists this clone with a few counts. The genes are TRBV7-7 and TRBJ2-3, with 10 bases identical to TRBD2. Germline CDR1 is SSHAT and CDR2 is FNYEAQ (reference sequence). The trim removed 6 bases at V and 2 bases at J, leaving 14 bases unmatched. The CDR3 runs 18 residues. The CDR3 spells CASRHPWVAGGPTDTQYF. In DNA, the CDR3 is TGTGCCAGCAGGCATCCTTGGGTAGCGGGGGGCCCCACAGATACGCAGTATTTT.

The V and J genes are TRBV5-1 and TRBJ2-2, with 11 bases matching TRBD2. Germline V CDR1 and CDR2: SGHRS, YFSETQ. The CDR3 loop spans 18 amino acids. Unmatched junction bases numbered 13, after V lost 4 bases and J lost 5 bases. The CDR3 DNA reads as TGCGCCAGCAGCCCAGACATCGGACTAGCGGGTTATACCGGGGAGCTGTTTTTT. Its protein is CASSPDIGLAGYTGELFF.

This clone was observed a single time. CDR3 loop: CASSDLAGAKYNEQFF. The DNA of the CDR3 is TGTGCCAGCAGTGACTTAGCGGGGGCGAAATACAATGAGCAGTTCTTC. The chain joins TRBV6-4 to TRBJ2-1; 9 bases line up with TRBD2. Losses at the gene ends were 1 base for V and 4 bases for J; bases not matched to a gene: 5. CDR3 length equals 16 residues. Germline-derived CDR1 and CDR2 are MRHNA and SNTAGT.

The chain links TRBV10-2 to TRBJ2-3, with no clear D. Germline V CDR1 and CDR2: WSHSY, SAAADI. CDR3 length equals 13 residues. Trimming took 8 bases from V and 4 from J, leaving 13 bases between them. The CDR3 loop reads CASRLLEADTQYF. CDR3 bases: TGCGCCAGCCGATTACTTGAAGCAGATACGCAGTATTTT.

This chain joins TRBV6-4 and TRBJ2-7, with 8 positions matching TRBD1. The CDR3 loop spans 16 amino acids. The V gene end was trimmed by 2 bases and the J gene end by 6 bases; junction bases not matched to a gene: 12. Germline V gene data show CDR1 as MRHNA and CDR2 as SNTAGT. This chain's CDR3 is CASSDRDRPWGLEQYV. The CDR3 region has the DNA TGTGCCAGCAGTGACCGGGACAGGCCTTGGGGTCTCGAGCAGTACGTC.